Listed below are T cell receptor beta chains from one sample, sequenced in a study of T cell responses to AZD1222 COVID-19 vaccine. The method was immunoSEQ multiplex PCR; TCRdb's version includes in-frame clones alone and lacks a portion of them. This sample has some 92,000 clones, with over 75% found just once. This material consisted of peripheral blood, taken on day 0 of AZD1222 vaccination. The receptors stem from an adult in good health. The conserved cysteine and the conserved F or W are not part of the CDR3 here. The D gene is left open where the match is weak.

TRBJ1-2,TRBV6-1,.,14,ASSEIRRVSNYGYT
TRBJ1-5,TRBV7-3,.,11,ASSLDIGQPQH
TRBJ2-1,TRBV29-1,TRBD2,11,SVESGRAPEQF
TRBJ2-1,TRBV29-1,TRBD1,12,SVESRGYYNEQF
TRBJ1-2,TRBV7-9,.,14,ASRPGLVVGGYGYT
TRBJ1-6,TRBV2,.,12,ASRERNRNSPLH
TRBJ2-7,TRBV27,TRBD1,13,ASPPPGTGGYEQY
TRBJ1-6,TRBV12-3/TRBV12-4,TRBD1,11,ASSLGQGITLH
TRBJ2-1,TRBV6-4,TRBD2,13,ASSGGGGAGNEQF
TRBJ1-2,TRBV7-9,.,10,ASSFERPGYT
TRBJ2-3,TRBV13,.,11,ASSQRPTDTQY
TRBJ2-6,TRBV2,TRBD1,14,ASSSDRGAGANVLT
TRBJ2-5,TRBV7-3,TRBD2,13,ASSAQGLALETQY
TRBJ1-2,TRBV28,.,13,ASSLSPGSGYGYT
TRBJ2-3,TRBV9,.,13,ASSVVASTTDTQY
TRBJ1-4,TRBV5-1,.,13,ASSLESVHNEKLF
TRBJ2-1,TRBV19,TRBD1,12,ASSILDRANEQF
TRBJ1-1,TRBV6-5,.,11,ASSLASNTEAF
TRBJ1-2,TRBV7-2,.,13,ASSPRSGESSGYT
TRBJ2-2,TRBV5-6,.,15,ASSLYYLGPGTGELF
TRBJ2-1,TRBV9,TRBD2,13,ASSVAGGPHNEQF
TRBJ2-2,TRBV3-1/TRBV3-2,TRBD2,15,ASSQVAGGPNTGELF
TRBJ2-7,TRBV6-5,.,12,ASRPHQGDYEQY
TRBJ2-1,TRBV14,TRBD1,14,ASSTPRDRFYNEQF
TRBJ2-6,TRBV7-6,.,17,ASSRDREAALSGANVLT
TRBJ2-7,TRBV3-1/TRBV3-2,TRBD2,14,ASSQDFGGGAIEQY
TRBJ2-2,TRBV4-1,.,15,ASSQGRTPLNTGELF
TRBJ2-4,TRBV6-2/TRBV6-3,TRBD1,11,ASSHRDRNIQY
TRBJ2-2,TRBV24-1,TRBD1,14,ATSDPGQGGTGELF
TRBJ1-2,TRBV10-3,TRBD1,12,ATSVGQGNYGYT
TRBJ1-2,TRBV10-2,.,13,ASSDIRGAGYGYT
TRBJ2-7,TRBV5-8,.,13,ASSKGLAISYEQY
TRBJ1-3,TRBV6-2/TRBV6-3,.,16,ASSYSLGQGASGNTIY
TRBJ1-2,TRBV10-3,TRBD1,13,AISESYDRGYGYT
TRBJ2-1,TRBV7-2,.,14,ASRWTTTSSYNEQF
TRBJ1-1,TRBV7-3,.,11,ASSADRATEAF
TRBJ1-1,TRBV5-1,.,13,ASSLGAGANTEAF
TRBJ2-1,TRBV7-2,TRBD2,12,ASSPPPGRDEQF
TRBJ1-5,TRBV3-1/TRBV3-2,TRBD1,15,ASSQERTGDSNQPQH
TRBJ1-1,TRBV18,.,11,ASSPGRNTEAF
TRBJ2-7,TRBV6-5,TRBD2,11,ASMRLAGDEQY
TRBJ1-5,TRBV7-2,.,11,ASSGNRDQPQH
TRBJ1-4,TRBV12-2,.,11,ASRRVRGEKLF
TRBJ1-1,TRBV7-2,.,13,ASSLVVGVGTEAF
TRBJ2-1,TRBV11-3,TRBD1,12,ASSLNRGGGEQF
TRBJ1-6,TRBV5-6,.,14,ASSATGATYNSPLH
TRBJ1-3,TRBV4-1,.,14,ASSQEWPGGWNTIY
TRBJ1-5,TRBV18,.,12,ASSPGSSNQPQH
TRBJ1-1,TRBV5-1,TRBD1,13,ASSLGQGRGTEAF
TRBJ1-2,TRBV20-1,.,9,SARYGYGYT
TRBJ2-1,TRBV18,TRBD1,15,ASSGGHGTGTYNEQF
TRBJ1-5,TRBV7-2,.,11,ASSLRGEQPQH